What follows are 19 T cell receptor beta chains derived from one specimen sequenced in a study of blood T cell repertoires in COVID-19 (dated by TCRdb to the early 2020s). Library creation used the immunoSEQ multiplex PCR assay. Drawn from immuneACCESS, this table holds only the in-frame rearrangements with V and J called that TCRdb kept. Clones are partly lost; checked studies trace under half to an unresolved V gene and leave the rest unexplained. The table for this sample lists roughly 240,000 clones; 85% of them were counted only once. The ten largest clones add up to 4.5% to 6% of the sample. Sequencing used peripheral blood. The receptors originated from a man aged 45-60 years with COVID-19, enrolled during active disease.

The chain links TRBV6-5 to TRBJ1-2, with 10 nucleotides matching TRBD1. This CDR3 has 16 amino acids. Germline values: CDR1 MNHEY, CDR2 SVGAGI. The V segment lost 0 bases and the J segment 3 bases; nucleotides outside the gene matches: 4. CDR3 loop: CASSYSRTGGHYGYTF. CDR3 coding DNA: TGTGCCAGCAGTTACTCCCGGACAGGGGGGCACTATGGCTACACCTTC.

This clone was observed a single time. The chain joins TRBV4-2 to TRBJ1-2, with D possibly being TRBD1 (6 bases). This CDR3 contains 17 residues. V lost 0 bases to trimming and J lost 4 bases, with 18 bases between them. Germline V gives CDR1 LGHNA, CDR2 YNFKEQ. The CDR3 DNA reads TGTGCCAGCAGCCAAGATCCGGGGCAGGGGCGCGTCTATGGCTACACCTTC. Protein sequence: CASSQDPGQGRVYGYTF.

This clone was seen a single time. The genes are TRBV5-4 and TRBJ1-3; 8 positions match TRBD1. The CDR3 length is 15 residues. V lost 3 bases and J lost 4; bases outside the gene matches: 6. CDR1 and CDR2 (germline): SGHNT, YYREEE (reference sequence). The CDR3 DNA follows: TGTGCCAGCAGCTCCGACAGGGGATGGGGAAACACCATATATTTT. Its protein product is CASSSDRGWGNTIYF.

The V and J genes are TRBV28 and TRBJ2-6; TRBD2 matches at 10 bases. With 7 bases clipped from V and 0 bases from J, the junction kept 6 bases outside the gene matches. The germline V gene encodes CDR1 MDHEN and CDR2 SYDVKM. The CDR3 extends over 17 amino acids. This chain's CDR3 is CASNSGGIFSGANVLTF. As DNA, the CDR3 is TGTGCCAGCAATAGCGGGGGGATATTCTCTGGGGCCAACGTCCTGACTTTC. Looking up the rest from reference TRBV28 and TRBJ2-6 gives the full variable domain: DVKVTQSSRYLVKRTGEKVFLECVQDMDHENMFWYRQDPGLGLRLIYFSYDVKMKEKGDIPEGYSVSREKKERFSLILESASTNQTSMYLCASNSGGIFSGANVLTFGAGSRLTVL.

This chain links TRBV6-5 with TRBJ1-5, with a weak D call TRBD1 (5 bases). Germline values: CDR1 MNHEY, CDR2 SVGAGI. CDR3 size: 13 residues. V was pared by 10 bases and J by 0 bases, with 10 bases between. Here the CDR3 reads CATTVYSNQPQHF. The CDR3 DNA sequence: TGTGCCACGACAGTTTATAGCAATCAGCCCCAGCATTTT.

This rearrangement joins TRBV11-2 to TRBJ2-3; D not certain. This CDR3 has 13 residues. Germline-derived CDR1 and CDR2 are SGHAT and FQNNGV. Trimming stripped 2 bases from V and 4 bases from J, with 7 bases between. CDR3 bases: TGTGCCAGCAGCTTATGGGCCGCAGATACGCAGTATTTT. Translation: CASSLWAADTQYF.

The chain uses TRBV10-1 and TRBJ2-5, with a possible D match to TRBD1 (7 bases). V dropped 0 bases and J dropped 3 bases, with 14 bases sitting between them. CDR1 is WNHNN, CDR2 SYGVQD, per germline (reference sequence). This CDR3 region has 16 residues. CDR3 nucleotide sequence: TGCGCCAGCAGTGAGTCGGGGCAGGGGGGTGAAGAGACCCAGTACTTC. As protein: CASSESGQGGEETQYF.

This chain links TRBV29-1 with TRBJ2-2; 7 nucleotides match TRBD1. Germline loops: CDR1 SQVTM, CDR2 ANQGSEA. The CDR3 sequence is 15 residues long. J gave up 2 bases and V 7 bases, and 10 bases lay outside the gene matches. In nucleotides, the CDR3 is TGCAGCGCGCGATCCCAGGGGGTCAACACCGGGGAGCTGTTTTTT. Protein sequence: CSARSQGVNTGELFF.

DNA for the CDR3: TGTGCCAGCAGCTCACGACTTTTCACAGATACGCAGTATTTT. Translating gives CASSSRLFTDTQYF. The rearrangement joins TRBV14 to TRBJ2-3; D remains unclear. V was trimmed by 5 bases and J by 2 bases, leaving 11 bases between them. The V gene's germline CDR1 is SGHDN and CDR2 FVKESK. This CDR3 spans 14 amino acids. Full variable domain (missing parts from reference TRBV14 and TRBJ2-3): EAGVTQFPSHSVIEKGQTVTLRCDPISGHDNLYWYRRVMGKEIKFLLHFVKESKQDESGMPNNRFLAERTGGTYSTLKVQPAELEDSGVYFCASSSRLFTDTQYFGPGTRLTVL.

On this clone: Other nucleotide sequences in the sample specify the same CDR3. The chain recombines TRBV5-1 with TRBJ2-7; TRBD1 matches 11 bases. From germline, CDR1 is SGHRS and CDR2 YFSETQ. This CDR3 has 14 residues. Losses at the gene ends were 4 bases for V and 2 bases for J; bases not matched to a gene: 2. The CDR3: CASSLGQGAYEQYF. CDR3 in DNA: TGCGCCAGCAGCCTGGGACAGGGGGCCTACGAGCAGTACTTC. Full variable domain (outside the CDR3, taken from reference TRBV5-1 and TRBJ2-7): KAGVTQTPRYLIKTRGQQVTLSCSPISGHRSVSWYQQTPGQGLQFLFEYFSETQRNKGNFPGRFSGRQFSNSRSEMNVSTLELGDSALYLCASSLGQGAYEQYFGPGTRLTVT.

The V gene is TRBV6-5, the J gene TRBJ1-4, with a tentative D call TRBD1 (5 bases). V lost 2 bases to trimming and J lost 7 bases, with 11 bases between them. The CDR3 has 14 amino acids. CDR1 MNHEY and CDR2 SVGAGI come from the germline V gene. The DNA for the CDR3 is TGTGCCAGCAGTTACGGGACTAGAGGTGAAAAACTGTTTTTT. Residues: CASSYGTRGEKLFF.

The rearrangement uses TRBV4-1 and TRBJ2-5, with 8 bases lining up with TRBD1. Germline V gives CDR1 MGHRA, CDR2 YSYEKL. CDR3 length equals 15 residues. The V gene end was trimmed by 1 base and the J gene end by 10 bases; junction bases not matched to a gene: 11. CDR3 sequence: CASSQAGTATGGQYF. DNA for the CDR3: TGCGCCAGCAGCCAAGCCGGGACAGCTACAGGGGGCCAGTACTTC.

The genes are TRBV2 and TRBJ1-1; possibly TRBD1 for D (5 bases). Germline CDR1 SNHLY, CDR2 FYNNEI. CDR3 length: 15 residues. Trimming left V 6 bases short and J 7 bases short, with 21 bases between. This CDR3 reads CASREGPGVGLEAFF. For the CDR3, the DNA is TGTGCCAGCAGGGAGGGGCCTGGAGTAGGACTTGAAGCTTTCTTT.

The genes are TRBV5-6 and TRBJ2-3, with D possibly TRBD1 on 6 matching bases. Germline V gives CDR1 SGHDT, CDR2 YYEEEE. V shed 1 base and J shed 1 base, with 10 bases lying between them. CDR3 length: 15 residues. The CDR3 spells CASSLMGHGTDTQYF. The CDR3 nucleotides read TGTGCCAGCAGCTTGATGGGACACGGCACAGATACGCAGTATTTT.

The V call is TRBV7-2, the J call TRBJ2-5; D perhaps matches TRBD1 (5 bases). The CDR3 has 15 amino acids. Germline V gene sequence: CDR1 SGHTA, CDR2 FQGNSA. V was trimmed by 3 bases and J by 4 bases, leaving 15 bases between them. The chain's CDR3 is CASSFQGAVGETQYF. The CDR3 DNA reads TGTGCCAGCAGCTTCCAGGGCGCGGTAGGAGAGACCCAGTACTTC.

A single count supports this clone. The V call is TRBV7-2, the J call TRBJ2-3, with no clear D. The CDR3 sequence is 14 residues long. The germline gives CDR1 SGHTA, CDR2 FQGNSA. The ends were cut back, 5 bases at V and 0 bases at J, with 9 bases in the middle. The CDR3 spells CASSPPHSTDTQYF. DNA of the CDR3: TGTGCCAGCAGCCCCCCCCATAGCACAGATACGCAGTATTTT.

The chain carries TRBV30 and TRBJ1-1; unclear D gene. The CDR3 consists of 13 residues. V was clipped by 4 bases and J by 1 base, with 10 bases between them. Germline assignment: CDR1 GTSNPN and CDR2 SVGIG (reference sequence). CDR3 in amino acids: CAWTRNWNTEAFF. CDR3 coding DNA: TGTGCCTGGACCCGTAATTGGAACACTGAAGCTTTCTTT. Full variable domain (missing parts from reference TRBV30 and TRBJ1-1): SQTIHQWPATLVQPVGSPLSLECTVEGTSNPNLYWYRQAAGRGLQLLFYSVGIGQISSEVPQNLSASRPQDRQFILSSKKLLLSDSGFYLCAWTRNWNTEAFFGQGTRLTVV.

The chain recombines TRBV7-8 with TRBJ2-7, with 9 bases identical to TRBD1. Trimming took 5 bases from V and 2 from J; bases not matched to a gene: 4. The CDR3 covers 14 residues. Germline loops: CDR1 SGHVS, CDR2 FQNEAQ. The CDR3 DNA sequence: TGTGCCAGCAGCCCCAGGACAGGGGCCTACGAGCAGTACTTC. Residues: CASSPRTGAYEQYF.

The chain couples TRBV28 to TRBJ2-2, with D possibly being TRBD1 (5 bases). In germline, CDR1 is MDHEN, CDR2 SYDVKM. This CDR3 spans 16 amino acids. The V end was cut by 2 bases, the J end by 0 bases, with 10 bases between. CDR3 coding DNA: TGTGCCAGCAGTTTACGTGACAGAGCGAACACCGGGGAGCTGTTTTTT. This sequence encodes CASSLRDRANTGELFF.